The next 9 T cell receptor beta chains were all read from a single sample in a study of T cells in Graves' hyperthyroidism and ophthalmopathy. TCR beta CDR3 regions were amplified from RNA. Primed by the HTBI set, a first-round RT-PCR was run on the TCR CDR3. TCRdb recomputed calls from the multiplex PCR reads with MiXCR, one row per CDR3 protein. The data show 500,000 to 550,000 distinct CDR3 sequences, around 20% seen once. The sample comprised blood. The receptors shown here come from a middle-aged man with Graves' ophthalmopathy.

This clonotype was seen more than once but under ten times. The V and J genes are TRBV30 and TRBJ2-1; 10 bases are a match to TRBD1. Trimming removed 1 base from V and 4 bases from J; junction bases left unmatched: 7. The CDR3 totals 16 residues. Germline CDR1 is GTSNPN and CDR2 is SVGIG (reference sequence). The CDR3 DNA reads TGTGCCTGGAGTGCCAAAACGGGACAGGGGTACAATGAGCAGTTCTTC. Translation: CAWSAKTGQGYNEQFF. The variable domain in full, completed from reference TRBV30 and TRBJ2-1, reads SQTIHQWPATLVQPVGSPLSLECTVEGTSNPNLYWYRQAAGRGLQLLFYSVGIGQISSEVPQNLSASRPQDRQFILSSKKLLLSDSGFYLCAWSAKTGQGYNEQFFGPGTRLTVL.

This clonotype was detected only a few times. A junction boundary mismatches the germline segment, possibly from a read error. The gene calls are TRBV29-1 and TRBJ1-1; D unclear. Germline V gene data show CDR1 as SQVTM and CDR2 as ANQGSEA. The CDR3 loop spans 15 amino acids. This chain's CDR3 is CSAQPLSTVNTDAFF. CDR3 nucleotide sequence: TGCAGCGCCCAGCCCCTTTCTACAGTGAACACTGACGCTTTCTTT.

This clonotype was observed at least ten times. The chain employs TRBV13 and TRBJ2-1; tentative D call: TRBD1 (5 bases). The V and J ends lost 5 bases and 8 bases respectively, with 16 bases between them. The CDR3 loop spans 14 amino acids. Germline CDR1 PRHDT, CDR2 FYEKMQ (reference sequence). CDR3 bases: TGTGCCAGCAGCCCCCGAAGGGGTAACGATGAGCAGTTCTTC. Encoded protein: CASSPRRGNDEQFF.

This CDR3 is CAWSELNSPLHF. The CDR3 DNA reads TGTGCCTGGAGCGAGCTTAATTCACCCCTCCACTTT. The V gene is TRBV30, the J gene TRBJ1-6; D not certain. CDR3 length: 12 residues. V was clipped by 3 bases and J by 6 bases, with 6 bases between them. Germline V gene sequence: CDR1 GTSNPN, CDR2 SVGIG (reference sequence).

This clonotype was detected many times. V gene TRBV30 combines with J gene TRBJ2-7; 7 nucleotides match TRBD1. The CDR3 spans 14 residues. With 2 bases clipped from V and 1 base from J, the junction kept 5 bases outside the gene matches. Per germline, CDR1 GTSNPN and CDR2 SVGIG (reference sequence). In nucleotides, the CDR3 is TGTGCCTGGAGTAGGGGGCTGAATTCCTACGAGCAGTACTTC. Translation gives CAWSRGLNSYEQYF.

This clonotype was found many times. The chain carries TRBV4-1 and TRBJ1-2, with D unclear. The V end was cut by 0 bases, the J end by 4 bases, with 15 bases between. The CDR3 loop spans 16 amino acids. CDR1 is MGHRA, CDR2 YSYEKL, per germline. The CDR3: CASSQDRGGRLYGYTF. As DNA, the CDR3 is TGCGCCAGCAGCCAAGATCGGGGAGGTCGCCTCTATGGCTACACCTTC.

In this sample, this clonotype turned up a few times. A much bigger clone sits one base away, suggesting this may be a read error. The chain has TRBV2 and TRBJ2-5; 9 positions agree with TRBD1. V lost 5 bases to trimming and J lost 4 bases; unmatched junction nucleotides: 8. The CDR3 has 15 amino acids. Germline CDR1 reads SNHLY; CDR2 reads FYNNEI. Here the CDR3 reads CASSLGQGPRETQYF. The CDR3 DNA reads as TGTGCCAGCAGTTTAGGACAGGGGCCGCGAGAGACCCAGTACTTC.

This rearrangement joins TRBV19 to TRBJ2-1; no reliable D call. Germline V gene data show CDR1 as LNHDA and CDR2 as SQIVND (reference sequence). This CDR3 is built from 13 residues. Between the trimmed V and J ends, which lost 2 bases and 9 bases, there was a span of 11 bases. CDR3 in DNA: TGTGCCAGTAGTATATTATCCGGAGTTGAGCAGTTCTTC. Its translation: CASSILSGVEQFF. Looking up the rest from reference TRBV19 and TRBJ2-1 gives the full variable domain: DGGITQSPKYLFRKEGQNVTLSCEQNLNHDAMYWYRQDPGQGLRLIYYSQIVNDFQKGDIAEGYSVSREKKESFPLTVTSAQKNPTAFYLCASSILSGVEQFFGPGTRLTVL.

This clonotype was counted between two and nine times. The chain links TRBV19 to TRBJ1-6; D possibly corresponds to TRBD1 (5 bases). Trimming took 4 bases from V and 7 from J, leaving 17 bases between them. CDR1 is LNHDA, CDR2 SQIVND, per germline (reference sequence). CDR3 length: 16 amino acids. CDR3 coding DNA: TGTGCCAGTAGTAAGTGGAGGGGAGCTGAAAATTCACCCCTCCACTTT. Amino acid sequence: CASSKWRGAENSPLHF.